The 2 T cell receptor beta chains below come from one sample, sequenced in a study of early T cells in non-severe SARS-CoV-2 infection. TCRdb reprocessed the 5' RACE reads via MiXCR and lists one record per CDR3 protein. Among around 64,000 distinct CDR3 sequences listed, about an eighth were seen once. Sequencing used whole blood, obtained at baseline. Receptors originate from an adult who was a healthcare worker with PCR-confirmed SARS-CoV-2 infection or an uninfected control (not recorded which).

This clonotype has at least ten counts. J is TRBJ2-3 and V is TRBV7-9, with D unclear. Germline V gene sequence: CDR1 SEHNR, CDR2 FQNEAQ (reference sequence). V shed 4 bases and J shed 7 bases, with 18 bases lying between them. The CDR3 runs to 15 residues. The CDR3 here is CASSSEPGRAYTQYF. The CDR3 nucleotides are TGTGCCAGCAGCTCAGAGCCTGGGCGAGCTTATACGCAGTATTTT.

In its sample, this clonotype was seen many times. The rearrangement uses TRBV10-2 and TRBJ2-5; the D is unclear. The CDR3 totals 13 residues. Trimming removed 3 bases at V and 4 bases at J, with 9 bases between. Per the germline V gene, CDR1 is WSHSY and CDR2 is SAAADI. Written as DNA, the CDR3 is TGCGCCAGCAGTGAAGGCAGCCTAGAGACCCAGTACTTC. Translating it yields CASSEGSLETQYF.